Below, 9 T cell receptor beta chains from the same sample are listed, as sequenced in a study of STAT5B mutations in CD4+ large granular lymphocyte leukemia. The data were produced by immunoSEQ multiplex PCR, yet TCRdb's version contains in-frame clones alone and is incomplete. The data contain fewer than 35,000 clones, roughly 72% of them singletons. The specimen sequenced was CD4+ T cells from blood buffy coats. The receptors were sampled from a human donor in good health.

The CDR3 region has the DNA TGTGCCAGCAGCCCCGGGACACAAGGTGGCTACACCTTC. This codes for CASSPGTQGGYTF. The chain links TRBV5-4 to TRBJ1-2; D is perhaps TRBD1 (6 bases). Trimming took off 4 bases at V and 7 bases at J, with 14 bases between the two ends. CDR3 length: 13 residues. CDR1 and CDR2 (germline): SGHNT, YYREEE (reference sequence).

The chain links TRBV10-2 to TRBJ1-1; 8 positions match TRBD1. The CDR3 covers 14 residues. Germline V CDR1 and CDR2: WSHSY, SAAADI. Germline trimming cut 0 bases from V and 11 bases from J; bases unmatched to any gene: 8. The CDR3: CASSESPWTGNAFF. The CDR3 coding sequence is TGCGCCAGCAGTGAGTCGCCCTGGACAGGGAACGCTTTCTTT.

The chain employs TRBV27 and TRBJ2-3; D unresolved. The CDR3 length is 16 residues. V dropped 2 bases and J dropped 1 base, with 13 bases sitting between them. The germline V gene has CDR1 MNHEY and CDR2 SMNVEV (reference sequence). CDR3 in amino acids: CASSLSTGFRTDTQYF. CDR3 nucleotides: TGTGCCAGCAGTTTAAGCACCGGATTCCGCACAGATACGCAGTATTTT.

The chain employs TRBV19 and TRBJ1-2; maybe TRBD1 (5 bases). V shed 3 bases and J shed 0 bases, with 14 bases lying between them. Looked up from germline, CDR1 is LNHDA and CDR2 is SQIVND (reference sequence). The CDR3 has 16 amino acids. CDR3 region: CASSIFATASNYGYTF. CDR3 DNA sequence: TGTGCCAGTAGTATCTTCGCGACAGCTTCTAACTATGGCTACACCTTC.

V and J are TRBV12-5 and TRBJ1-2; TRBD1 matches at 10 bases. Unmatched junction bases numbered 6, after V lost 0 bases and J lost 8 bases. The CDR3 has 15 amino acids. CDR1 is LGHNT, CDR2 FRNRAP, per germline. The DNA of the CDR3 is TGTGCTAGTGGTTTGGTACCGGGACAGGGGACGGGCTACACCTTC. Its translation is CASGLVPGQGTGYTF.

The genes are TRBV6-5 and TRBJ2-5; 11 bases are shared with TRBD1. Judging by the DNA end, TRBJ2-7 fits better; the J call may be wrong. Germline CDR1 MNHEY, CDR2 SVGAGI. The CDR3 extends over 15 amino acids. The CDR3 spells CASSRTGGFGYEQYF. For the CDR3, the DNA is TGTGCCAGCAGCCGGACAGGGGGCTTTGGATACGAGCAGTACTTC.

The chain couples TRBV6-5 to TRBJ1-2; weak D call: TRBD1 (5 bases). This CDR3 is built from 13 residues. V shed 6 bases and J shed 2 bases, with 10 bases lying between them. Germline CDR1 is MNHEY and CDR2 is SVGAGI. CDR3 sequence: CASRGTGNYGYTF. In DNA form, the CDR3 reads TGTGCCAGCAGGGGGACGGGGAACTATGGCTACACCTTC.

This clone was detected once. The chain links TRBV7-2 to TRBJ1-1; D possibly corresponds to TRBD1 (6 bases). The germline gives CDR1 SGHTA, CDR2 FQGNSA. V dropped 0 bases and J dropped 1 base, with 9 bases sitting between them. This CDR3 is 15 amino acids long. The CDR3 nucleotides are TGTGCCAGCAGCTTAGCAGGGACAACGAACACTGAAGCTTTCTTT. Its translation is CASSLAGTTNTEAFF.

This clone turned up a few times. Here the CDR3 reads CASSQGLGAFSEAFF. DNA of the CDR3: TGTGCCAGCAGCCAAGGCTTGGGGGCCTTTTCTGAAGCTTTCTTT. This sequence joins TRBV4-2 and TRBJ1-1; D may be TRBD1 (6 bases). The CDR3 has 15 residues. V was shortened by 1 base and J by 6 bases, with 15 bases between the two germline ends. Germline V gives CDR1 LGHNA, CDR2 YNFKEQ.